This T cell receptor (beta chain) was profiled in a study of regulatory T cells in long-lasting Graves disease. Study-wide context: More than 5 years of antithyroid drugs with positive TSH receptor antibodies defined persistent Graves' disease.

Specified time point: persistent/refractory GD, antithyroid drugs over 5 years with positive TRAb. The TCR library was made from RNA extracted from PBMCs. Libraries of TCR beta came from iRepertoire HTBI primers plus Arm-PCR of CDR3 regions. TCRdb processed the multiplex PCR reads anew with MiXCR; each CDR3 protein has one entry. The sample has 400,000 to 500,000 distinct CDR3 sequences; under 25% are singletons. This clonotype has ten or more counts. Germline CDR1 reads LNHDA; CDR2 reads SQIVND (reference sequence). The ends were cut back, 7 bases at V and 0 bases at J, with 15 bases in the middle. The CDR3 contains 15 residues.

The V call is TRBV19, the J call TRBJ2-5; D is unresolved. Specimen: peripheral blood mononuclear cells (PBMCs), collected when the disease was refractory, from a patient treated with antithyroid drugs. This receptor was obtained from a female donor with Graves disease. The CDR3 region is CASNDPQTDQETQYF. The CDR3 bases are TGTGCCAGTAATGATCCCCAAACAGACCAAGAGACCCAGTACTTC. The full variable domain, with the rest looked up from reference TRBV19 and TRBJ2-5, is DGGITQSPKYLFRKEGQNVTLSCEQNLNHDAMYWYRQDPGQGLRLIYYSQIVNDFQKGDIAEGYSVSREKKESFPLTVTSAQKNPTAFYLCASNDPQTDQETQYFGPGTRLLVL.